The present entry profiles one T cell receptor beta chain with its context. What this receptor recognizes is not known. No much larger clonotype is one base removed from it; base qualities were not supplied. The cohort comprised 710 or so healthy bone marrow donors. At the time of sampling, all cohort members were nominally healthy, though unrecorded immune exposures were likely present. The donor was CMV seronegative and was included in the group of several hundred seronegative cohort members. A peripheral blood sample was collected from each donor, and TCR beta sequencing was performed on peripheral blood mononuclear cells. Genomic DNA was extracted from the blood cell samples with the Qiagen DNeasy Blood Extraction Kit. Receptors were amplified or captured by the immunoSEQ multiplex PCR assay. The multiplex PCR relied on a mix of 60 forward primers for TCR Vbeta segments and 13 reverse primers for TCR Jbeta segments. The CDR3 region of rearranged TCR beta genes was amplified from genomic DNA with a multiplex PCR assay. On the Illumina HiSeq System, the amplified TCR beta libraries were sequenced as 87-base-pair reads. On the study's bioinformatics: A later analysis tallied some 79 million unique TCR beta chains across the 666 repertoires, and around 9.9 million of those chains were shared by two or more donors. A nearest-neighbor algorithm error-corrected the raw reads and collapsed the reads into unique sequences, merging closely related sequences to remove PCR and sequencing errors. V, D and J gene segments were assigned by aligning CDR3 sequences to IMGT reference sequences. For a sequence to be retained, a match of at least six nucleotides was required to both a V gene segment and a J gene segment. Rearrangements were called productive when the CDR3 lacked stop codons and stayed in frame with V and J; all others were non-productive. CDR3 was defined by IMGT convention, running from the second conserved V-encoded cysteine to the conserved J-encoded phenylalanine. The earlier analysis of about 500 of the donors excluded sequences that lacked an unambiguous match to a single V gene segment. An earlier analysis of several hundred of the donors called V segments functional above 56.7% productive rearrangements and segregating when the between-donor standard deviation exceeded 5%. A statistical classification framework was built for diagnosing cytomegalovirus status from the catalog of TCR beta chain sequences. In a later analysis, TCR nucleotide sequences were compared against IMGT/GENE-DB human TR gene sequences so that V and J genes could be assigned. The TCRdist pipeline was used in a later analysis to assign CDR3 sequences and most-parsimonious VDJ recombination scenarios. A later analysis defined each TCR beta chain by its CDR3 amino acid sequence plus V-gene family, and excluded reads lacking a unique V-gene family. As a way to deal with suspected cross-contamination and a sequencing artifact, a later analysis dropped 450 to 600 nucleotide sequences that were highly shared and had low generation probability. A later analysis calculated a clonal expansion index for each public chain from normalized within-repertoire ranks of inferred template counts. Generation probabilities in a later analysis came from a VDJ recombination model fitted to out-of-frame rearrangements, and those results were checked against IGoR. In a later analysis, TCR-TCR, TCR-HLA and TCR-CMV co-occurrence was scored with hypergeometric tests, and a repertoire-size bias correction was applied to TCR pairs. A later analysis estimated false discovery rates by permuting HLA or CMV assignments 20 times. In a later analysis, co-occurring TCRs were grouped using DBSCAN, and TCRdist sequence similarity was added for clustering within HLA-allele-positive subsets. Repertoires with fewer than 30,000 or more than 120,000 public chains, plus five repertoires with anomalous nucleotide sharing, were excluded from co-occurrence clustering. What TCRdb holds here is the immuneACCESS table cut down to in-frame rearrangements. Part of the clones is not present; checked against another copy, under half of the missing clones reflect an unresolved V gene, and the others are unexplained. V and J calls and clone size are given by that table; D and trimming were obtained from the DNA. This sample has around 75,000 clones in its table, and approximately 78% of those were observed once. Jointly, the top ten make up 3% to 3.5% of the sample.

The data were obtained in a study of cytomegalovirus exposure and HLA in healthy donors (TCRdb year 2017). About the investigation overall: An earlier analysis of some 500 of the donors reported approximately 300 Gb of sequence data and 117 million unique TCR beta sequences from some 180 million T cells. About 330 gigabases of sequencing data and around 80 million unique TCR sequences made up an early release that covered 500 to 700 HLA-typed donors. Of the roughly 390 genotyped donors, less than 90% were placed in the genetic ancestry cluster associated with self-reported Caucasian donors. The study aimed to test whether cataloging public T cell receptors could reveal signatures of past pathogen exposure. The study profiled the T cell repertoires of 500 to 800 subjects by immunosequencing and related them to cytomegalovirus serostatus. A separate validation cohort of 90 to 150 different subjects was used in addition to the roughly 670-subject first cohort. The study combined high-throughput TCR immunosequencing, statistical association of individual TCRs with disease status, and machine learning to predict cytomegalovirus infection status. In a later analysis, previously published TCR beta repertoires from 500 to 750 donors were re-analyzed and high-resolution HLA genotyping was added so that TCR occurrence patterns could be studied. Rather than drawing on any new phenotypic data, the later analysis identified candidate immune exposures from TCR beta sequences and the way those sequences occurred across donors. In an earlier analysis of 500 to 650 of the donors, high-throughput TCR beta sequencing was used to judge whether each TCR beta V gene segment behaved as functional or pseudogenic. Donor age, sex, ethnicity and CMV serostatus were compiled alongside the repertoire data. A later genetic analysis used genome-wide SNP genotypes for 398 of the 666 donors, treating that subset as a discovery cohort. Every repertoire in the discovery cohort had been generated on one and the same sequencing platform. Both class I and class II loci were covered by HLA typing, at four-digit resolution. The number of donors typed differed by locus, with roughly 629-640 for A, B, C, DRB1 and DQB1, roughly 550 for DQA1, over 600 for DPA1, and around 450 for DPB1. Because of strong linkage in the cohort, roughly five DR-DQ haplotypes were treated as single units for association and clustering. Across approximately 420 genotyped donors of the cohort, an average of about 240,000 unique TCR beta nucleotide sequences per donor were sequenced, and roughly 17% of those sequences were non-productive.

The CDR1 and CDR2 encoded by the germline V gene are SGHTA and FQGNSA. Trimming removed 5 bases from V and 0 bases from J, leaving 14 bases between the germline ends. The CDR3 sequence holds 17 residues, the cysteine and phenylalanine included. Only the CDR3 DNA stays, 51 bases, in frame from base 1. Overall results and qualifications from the work: In a later analysis, most CMV-associated TCR beta chains were found to appear HLA-restricted, with HLA associations seemingly driven largely by CMV exposure. A further reported finding was that TCR beta sequences accurately predicted the HLA-A and HLA-B alleles for most subjects in the first cohort. According to a later analysis, TCR association rates differed among HLA loci, with DRB1 alleles showing the most associated TCRs and HLA-C alleles showing the fewest. Around 16 rarely observed V segments, including chromosome 9 orphons, were excluded from the earlier analysis of several hundred of the donors because counts were too low. Because HLA typing was missing for some donors at each locus, association tests included only the typed subset. According to a later genetic analysis, donors in an Asian-associated ancestry cluster had fewer N-insertions in productive TCRs than the approximately 630-donor mean. A cluster of highly shared sequence variants was judged likely to represent a technical artifact of the sequencing pipeline. This cohort had only TCR beta chains sequenced, and the lack of alpha or paired-chain data limited which features could be detected. The authors suggested that the approach could potentially be generalized to other disease states and immunological phenotypes. In an earlier analysis of 500 to 650 of the donors, most TCR beta V segments appeared in productive rearrangements about 90% or about 30% of the time, broadly matching IMGT annotations. Strong co-occurrence of HLA alleles, especially DR and DQ, made assigning TCR associations to individual alleles difficult. Cytomegalovirus status was reported to be diagnosed by the classifier with high specificity and sensitivity in both the original and validation cohorts. V-gene and J-gene trimming of TCR beta chains was associated with a missense DCLRE1C variant in a later genetic analysis, and the association was replicated in an independent cohort. The presence/absence analyses assumed that sequencing depth was roughly uniform across donors, and that assumption may not be true. In a later analysis, around 17,000 TCR beta sequences were associated with specific HLA alleles at a false discovery rate of 0.05. In the study, around 150 TCR beta chains were listed as associated with cytomegalovirus. Most TCR sequences were observed very rarely across donors, whereas some public TCRs were present in many individuals. Correlated functional status among segregating V segments might be attributable to linkage disequilibrium, but an unknown experimental factor could not be ruled out. Immune exposure information for the cohort was limited to CMV serostatus. A few of the identified cytomegalovirus-associated TCR beta chains were confirmed in vitro to be specific for cytomegalovirus antigens. Because the 87-base-pair reads could not distinguish some IMGT-functional V segments, including TRBV6-2 and TRBV6-3, those segments were excluded. Compared with equally common non-associated chains, HLA-associated TCR beta chains in a later analysis were more clonally expanded and had lower generation probabilities. A later analysis reported that several top co-occurrence clusters appeared linked to parvovirus B19, influenza, CMV and Epstein-Barr virus.

The clonotype originates from a man in his forties in good health and CMV-seronegative. The sequenced sample was PBMCs. The receptor chain draws on TRBV7-2 and TRBJ2-6; a tentative D match to TRBD1 spans 6 bases. In nucleotides, the sequence is TGTGCCAGCAGCCCCGTTACAGGGATCTCTGGGGCCAACGTCCTGACTTTC. Its translation is CASSPVTGISGANVLTF. Reference TRBV7-2 and TRBJ2-6 genes cover what lies past the CDR3, so the full variable domain is GAGVSQSPSNKVTEKGKDVELRCDPISGHTALYWYRQSLGQGLEFLIYFQGNSAPDKSGLPSDRFSAERTGGSVSTLTIQRTQQEDSAVYLCASSPVTGISGANVLTFGAGSRLTVL.